This T cell receptor (beta chain) was sequenced for a study of blood T cell repertoires in COVID-19. The overall study: COVID-19 samples, acute and convalescent, were from the United States, Italy and Spain. T cells, B-cell-depleted T cells, or PBMCs supplied cDNA or gDNA.

Study processing details: Reference gene primer amplification gave estimated nucleated cell counts. Here immunoSEQ multiplex PCR was the method, and the copy in TCRdb shows in-frame clones only, minus some. From that table come the V and J calls and clone size; the DNA was used to work out D and trimming. Of 110,000 to 150,000 clones in the sample, 75% to 90% were seen once. Trimming removed 8 bases from V and 3 bases from J; junction bases left unmatched: 20. This CDR3 is built from 18 residues. The germline CDR1 and CDR2 sequences are MGHRA and YSYEKL. The chain carries TRBV4-1 and TRBJ2-7; TRBD1 agrees at 9 bases. The sequence was collected from a woman in her 50s with acute or convalescent COVID-19. The sequencing sample was made of peripheral blood. The CDR3 protein is CASSPQWGTGRLGYEQYF. CDR3 in DNA: TGCGCCAGCTCCCCTCAATGGGGGACAGGGAGACTTGGCTACGAGCAGTACTTC.